This T cell receptor beta chain was documented in a study of blood T cell repertoires in COVID-19 (dated by TCRdb to about 2020). The study in broad terms: Samples from collaborators originated in the United States, Italy and Spain and spanned both the acute and convalescent phases of COVID-19. The repertoires were released in a freely available public database meant as a resource for research on the immune response to SARS-CoV-2. Where available, HLA class I and class II types were taken from metadata supplied by the sample provider and were not determined by assay-based typing. The dataset comprised deeply sampled blood TCRbeta repertoires from subjects exposed to, actively infected with, or recovered from COVID-19. Sample metadata almost always included a de-identified subject ID, COVID-19 status, age in years and sex. The material from the prospective study consisted of cDNA or gDNA derived from T cells, B-cell-depleted T cells, or PBMCs. Samples were obtained from the ongoing ImmuneRACE study (first 160 participants) and from roughly 1,300 subjects provided by 6 global collaborators. The full study reports these points: How much clinical and demographic metadata was included differed by source and by participant, and the metadata was provided uncurated.

Each collaborating institution followed its own protocols to collect whole blood in K2EDTA tubes. For TCRbeta analysis, collaborators shipped samples as frozen whole blood, isolated PBMCs, or DNA extracted from either of those sample types. TCRbeta CDR3 regions were amplified from genomic DNA by means of the immunoSEQ Assay, a bias-controlled multiplex PCR. The original methods were these. Nucleated cell counts per sample were estimated from amplification of reference gene primers within the assay. To quantify the absolute abundance of each unique TCRbeta CDR3 rearrangement, sequence reads were collapsed and filtered. For each sample, productive Simpson clonality was calculated as the square root of Simpson's diversity index over productive rearrangements. In TCRdb, the immuneACCESS table is reduced to in-frame sequences with V and J assigned. These tables do not hold every clone; where another copy was compared, an unresolved V gene accounts for under half, and the others remain unexplained. Clone size and V and J calls were adopted from that table, with D and trimming inferred from the DNA. The sample has more than 150,000 clones on record, around 86% of them singletons. In total, the top ten clones hold around 8.2% of the sample.

To note about this clone: Its recognized antigen is unknown. Base qualities are missing; no much larger clone stands one base away.

Deletion took 0 bases off V and 7 bases off J, with a span of 13 bases between the germline ends. The CDR3 runs 15 residues from the cysteine to the phenylalanine. The CDR3 DNA has 45 bases and is translated from base 1. In the germline V gene, CDR1 corresponds to SGHRS and CDR2 to YFSETQ. In this chain, TRBV5-1 is recombined with TRBJ1-4, with an unclear D gene assignment. Specimen: peripheral blood. The origin of this receptor is a man aged 55 to 70 with acute or convalescent COVID-19. The DNA is TGCGCCAGCAGCTTGGTGGAGGGAGAGGGTGAAAAACTGTTTTTT. Translated, it reads CASSLVEGEGEKLFF.